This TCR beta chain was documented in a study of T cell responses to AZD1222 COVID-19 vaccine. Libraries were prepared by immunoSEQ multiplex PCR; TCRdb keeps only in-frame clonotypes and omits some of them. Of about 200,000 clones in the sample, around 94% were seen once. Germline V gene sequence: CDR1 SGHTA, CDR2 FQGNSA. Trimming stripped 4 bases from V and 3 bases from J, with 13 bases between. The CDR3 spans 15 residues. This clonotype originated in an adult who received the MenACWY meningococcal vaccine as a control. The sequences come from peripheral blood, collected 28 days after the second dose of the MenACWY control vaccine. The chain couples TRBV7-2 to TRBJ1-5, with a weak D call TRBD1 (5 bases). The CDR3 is CASSYGAGFNQPQHF. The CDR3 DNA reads TGTGCCAGCAGCTATGGGGCGGGGTTCAATCAGCCCCAGCATTTT.